The 25 T cell receptor beta chains in this list originate from one sample, sequenced in a study of tumor-infiltrating lymphocytes in primary liver carcinoma. Constant-region priming of roughly 0.45 ug total RNA yielded TCR beta cDNA. Slightly modified ARM-PCR, run as three nested multiplex PCR rounds, produced the TCR beta libraries. The two initial PCR rounds, around 11 cycles each, used TRBV1-TRBV30 forward and C-beta reverse primers. Each CDR3 protein is one row after TCRdb ran MiXCR on the multiplex PCR reads. The table has under 200,000 distinct CDR3 sequences, over 80% seen once. Bulk tissue was left unsorted, and RNA and DNA were co-extracted from around 18-30 mg of it. The sequencing input was tumor tissue from primary liver carcinoma. These receptors all stem from a man aged 40-49 years with primary liver carcinoma and hepatitis B virus infection.

This clonotype has ten or more counts. The rearrangement uses TRBV6-1 and TRBJ1-4, with TRBD1 matching 8 bases. Per the germline V gene, CDR1 is MNHNS and CDR2 is SASEGT. J lost 7 bases, V lost 5 bases, and 6 bases had no gene match. CDR3 length: 14 amino acids. The CDR3 is CASSKDRESEKLFF. CDR3 DNA: TGTGCCAGCAGTAAGGACAGGGAGAGTGAAAAACTGTTTTTT.

In the case of this clonotype: One end of the junction does not line up with germline, which may come from a read error. The chain links TRBV11-2 to TRBJ1-2; possibly TRBD1 for D (5 bases). The CDR3 has 13 amino acids. Germline assignment: CDR1 SGHAT and CDR2 FQNNGV. Written as DNA, the CDR3 is TGTGCCGGCAGCTTGGACAATGGCTATGGCTACACCTTC. It encodes CAGSLDNGYGYTF.

A remark on this clonotype: An end of the junction differs from the germline gene, which may be a read error. V gene TRBV4-1 combines with J gene TRBJ2-5; 7 bases are a match to TRBD1. CDR1 MGHRA and CDR2 YSYEKL come from the germline V gene. CDR3 length equals 18 residues. The CDR3 nucleotides are TGCGCCAACAGCCAAACGCAACAGGGGCCGAGGTCCCAAGAGATCCAGTACTTC. Translated, it gives CANSQTQQGPRSQEIQYF.

The table lists this clonotype with a count of one. This may arise from a read error, as a much more abundant clone is one base away. This rearrangement joins TRBV30 to TRBJ2-7, with D uncertain. The CDR3 spans 12 residues. Germline CDR1 is GTSNPN and CDR2 is SVGIG (reference sequence). CDR3 DNA sequence: TGTGTCTGGAGTACGTCGGTCTACGAGCAGTACTTC. Its translation: CVWSTSVYEQYF.

This clonotype has more than one count but fewer than ten. The junction and the germline gene differ at one end; a read error may be behind it. The chain recombines TRBV11-1 with TRBJ2-1; TRBD2 might be the D (7 bases). This CDR3 comprises 16 residues. Per germline, CDR1 SGHAT and CDR2 FQDESV (reference sequence). CDR3 protein: CTSRKKMRIGGDEQFF. Here the CDR3 DNA reads TGTACCAGCAGAAAAAAGATGAGGATAGGGGGGGATGAGCAGTTCTTC.

The chain recombines TRBV30 with TRBJ2-1, with D tentatively TRBD1 or TRBD2 (5 bases each). The germline V gene encodes CDR1 GTSNPN and CDR2 SVGIG (reference sequence). Trimming cost V 2 bases and J 9 bases, with 20 bases left between them. This CDR3 has 15 residues. The CDR3 sequence is CAWSRLGPGVGEQFF. The CDR3 nucleotides read TGTGCCTGGAGTCGATTGGGACCAGGTGTAGGTGAGCAGTTCTTC.

A word on this clonotype: This may arise from a read error, as a much more abundant clone is one base away. The rearrangement joins TRBV5-1 to TRBJ2-2, with D perhaps matching TRBD2 (5 bases). CDR1 and CDR2 from the germline V gene are SGHRS and YFSETQ. This CDR3 is 14 amino acids long. CDR3 amino acids: CASRLGSNTRELFF. CDR3 DNA: TGCGCCAGCAGACTAGGTTCGAACACCAGGGAGCTGTTTTTT.

Concerning this clonotype: The germline gene is not matched at one end of the junction; a read error may be the cause. This chain's CDR3 is CASSQCRQGYEHYF. CDR3 nucleotide sequence: TGCGCCAGCAGTCAATGTAGACAGGGCTACGAGCACTACTTC. This chain uses TRBV4-1 with TRBJ2-7, with 7 nucleotides matching TRBD1. This CDR3 contains 14 residues. Looked up from germline, CDR1 is MGHRA and CDR2 is YSYEKL.

The J gene is TRBJ2-1, the V gene TRBV12-3 or TRBV12-4; D is perhaps TRBD1 (6 bases). Trimming removed 6 bases from V and 6 bases from J, with 12 bases in between. The CDR3 extends over 13 amino acids. CDR3 sequence: CASRPTGCNEQFF. The CDR3 DNA reads TGTGCCAGCAGGCCGACAGGATGCAATGAGCAGTTCTTC.

This clonotype showed up just a few times. Mismatch with germline at one junction end may stem from a read error. The gene calls are TRBV4-2 and TRBJ2-7; D unresolved. This CDR3 comprises 15 residues. Germline-derived CDR1 and CDR2 are LGHNA and YNFKEQ. CDR3 nucleotide sequence: TGTGCCAGCAACCAAGGCACCGGGTCTCAGTATGAGCAGTACTTC. Residues: CASNQGTGSQYEQYF.

About this clonotype: At one boundary the junction diverges from the germline segment, which might be a read error. The genes are TRBV29-1 and TRBJ1-1; D gene uncertain. The CDR3 sequence is 13 residues long. Germline lookup yields CDR1 SQVTM and CDR2 ANQGSEA. The CDR3 is CSAQSQKNAEASF. In DNA, the CDR3 is TGCAGCGCTCAGAGTCAGAAGAACGCTGAAGCTTCCTTT.

A word on this clonotype: The junction departs from germline at one end; a sequencing error may be responsible. The chain has TRBV15 and TRBJ2-3, with D maybe TRBD2 (7 bases). Germline-derived CDR1 and CDR2 are LNHNV and YYDKDF (reference sequence). The CDR3 has 15 amino acids. The CDR3 sequence is CASSLRGAPTDTQYF. DNA of the CDR3: TGTGCCTCCAGCCTTCGGGGGGCTCCAACAGATACACAGTATTTT.

As concerns this clonotype: This may arise from a read error, as a much more abundant clone is one base away. V is TRBV5-1 and J is TRBJ2-1, with a tentative D call TRBD1 (5 bases). The germline gives CDR1 SGHRS, CDR2 YFSETQ. Deletions cut 2 bases from V and 8 bases from J, with 17 bases between. The CDR3 has 15 residues. In nucleotides, the CDR3 is TGCGCCAGCAGCTTACAGGAGCCCGGAGTAGATGAGCAGTTCTTC. Protein product: CASSLQEPGVDEQFF.

The sample holds many counts of this clonotype. This rearrangement joins TRBV7-3 to TRBJ2-1; TRBD2 matches at 11 bases. CDR1 is SGHTA, CDR2 FQGTGA, per germline. With V trimmed by 1 base and J by 5 bases, 1 base remained unmatched. The CDR3 is made up of 15 amino acids. The CDR3 region is CASSLSSGRDNEQFF. In DNA form, the CDR3 reads TGTGCCAGCAGCTTAAGTAGCGGGAGGGACAATGAGCAGTTCTTC.

As for this clonotype: One end of the junction is discordant with germline, which a read error may explain. The chain combines TRBV7-2 with TRBJ2-4; TRBD2 aligns across 7 bases. This CDR3 has 16 amino acids. Germline assignment: CDR1 SGHTA and CDR2 FQGNSA. The CDR3 spells CAGSLDGGGGKNIQYF. In DNA, the CDR3 is TGTGCCGGCAGCTTAGATGGGGGGGGTGGGAAGAACATTCAGTACTTC.

This clonotype was observed at least ten times. The chain combines TRBV11-2 with TRBJ2-1, with 11 bases aligning to TRBD2. J gave up 6 bases and V 6 bases, and 7 bases lay outside the gene matches. CDR3 length: 15 amino acids. CDR1 is SGHAT and CDR2 is FQNNGV in the germline V gene. CDR3 DNA sequence: TGTGCCAGCAGTTCTCTAGCGGGAGGCGCCAATGAGCAGTTCTTC. Translation gives CASSSLAGGANEQFF.

This clonotype was picked up one time. V gene TRBV28 combines with J gene TRBJ1-2; D possibly corresponds to TRBD1 (6 bases). Trimming pared 5 bases from V and 4 bases from J, leaving 20 bases between. The CDR3 contains 16 residues. The germline V gene encodes CDR1 MDHEN and CDR2 SYDVKM. The CDR3 coding sequence is TGTGCCAGCAGTACACCTCCCGGGACATGGACCTATGGCTACACCTTC. It is translated as CASSTPPGTWTYGYTF.

This clonotype showed up just a few times. A clone one base away is much larger, so this may be a read error. This sequence joins TRBV7-7 and TRBJ2-4, with a tentative D call TRBD2 (6 bases). This CDR3 comprises 16 residues. Germline V gene sequence: CDR1 SSHAT, CDR2 FNYEAQ (reference sequence). In DNA form, the CDR3 reads TGTGCTAGCAGCTTAGGTCCCAGGGAGGCCAAAAACTTTCAGTACTTC. It specifies CASSLGPREAKNFQYF.

Turning to this clonotype: The junction shows a germline mismatch at one end, possibly a read error. V gene TRBV29-1 combines with J gene TRBJ2-1; D gene unclear. Germline lookup yields CDR1 SQVTM and CDR2 ANQGSEA. The CDR3 is 14 amino acids. The CDR3 region is CSVWQRSSYNEQFF. CDR3 nucleotides: TGCAGCGTTTGGCAGAGGAGCTCATACAATGAACAGTTCTTC.

Concerning this clonotype itself: The CDR3 ends on some other residue instead of the conserved phenylalanine or tryptophan, so this is likely a read error. This chain's CDR3 is CAISVDGGQPQHY. In DNA form, the CDR3 reads TGTGCCATCAGTGTGGACGGGGGACAGCCCCAGCATTAT. The rearrangement uses TRBV12-3 or TRBV12-4 and TRBJ1-5; D is perhaps TRBD1 (5 bases). The CDR3 runs to 13 residues.

Only one count was recorded for this clonotype. At one of its ends the junction is not consistent with the germline gene, which may arise from a read error. V usage is TRBV6-1 and J usage is TRBJ2-7; TRBD2 aligns across 11 bases. This CDR3 is 15 amino acids long. Per the germline V gene, CDR1 is MNHNS and CDR2 is SASEGT. The CDR3 DNA reads TGTGCCAGCAATACCGGGACTAGCGGCTCCTACGATCAGTACTTC. It codes for CASNTGTSGSYDQYF.

This chain connects TRBV29-1 to TRBJ2-7; D is uncertain. The CDR3 has 12 amino acids. Germline V gives CDR1 SQVTM, CDR2 ANQGSEA. DNA for the CDR3: TGCATCATTACCTCGAGCTCCTACGAGCAGTACTTC. It codes for CIITSSSYEQYF.

Remarks on this clonotype: The final CDR3 position lacks the conserved phenylalanine or tryptophan, pointing to a likely read error. The DNA is omitted, as the CDR3 cannot be located on it reliably, and the CDR3 follows TCRdb's listing. V usage is TRBV5-6 and J usage is TRBJ1-6; the D call TRBD1 from the table was never checked on the DNA. The CDR3 numbers 12 amino acids, ends counted. Germline assignment: CDR1 SGHDT and CDR2 YYEEEE. The CDR3 sequence is CASSFSGQGKHY.

Concerning this clonotype itself: One end of the junction varies from germline; a read error may be responsible. This chain connects TRBV29-1 to TRBJ1-1; maybe TRBD1 (5 bases). The CDR3 covers 15 residues. Germline assignment: CDR1 SQVTM and CDR2 ANQGSEA. The CDR3 is CSVRAGWGINTEAIF. CDR3 sequence (DNA): TGCAGCGTTCGGGCGGGGTGGGGGATTAACACTGAAGCTATCTTT. Full variable domain (remainder filled in from reference TRBV29-1 and TRBJ1-1): SAVISQKPSRDICQRGTSLTIQCQVDSQVTMMFWYRQQPGQSLTLIATANQGSEATYESGFVIDKFPISRPNLTFSTLTVSNMSPEDSSIYLCSVRAGWGINTEAIFGQGTRLTVV.

This clonotype was seen repeatedly, ten times or more. The V gene is TRBV7-9, the J gene TRBJ2-3, with D tentatively TRBD2 (6 bases). V lost 6 bases and J 4 bases, leaving 17 bases between the germline ends. The CDR3 is 15 amino acids. CDR1 and CDR2 from the germline V gene are SEHNR and FQNEAQ (reference sequence). The CDR3 sequence is CASSSSWGTSDTQYF. CDR3 coding DNA: TGTGCCAGCAGTTCTTCCTGGGGGACTTCAGATACGCAGTATTTT.